One and the same sample provided the 22 T cell receptor beta chains below, sequenced in a study of blood T cell repertoires in COVID-19. Profiling relied on immunoSEQ multiplex PCR, and the TCRdb table lists in-frame clones only, not all of them. The sample lists 400,000 to 500,000 clones, about 88% occurring once. The sequenced material came from PBMCs or T cells enriched from blood (not recorded which). These TCRs come from a woman in her late teens or twenties who had been exposed to COVID-19.

The chain links TRBV6-5 to TRBJ2-1; TRBD2 matches 8 bases. Germline CDR1 MNHEY, CDR2 SVGAGI. This CDR3 is built from 15 residues. After removal of 2 bases from V and 3 bases from J, the junction contained 3 bases not matched to a gene. This CDR3 reads CASSYVRGGYNEQFF. CDR3 nucleotide sequence: TGTGCCAGCAGTTACGTACGGGGGGGCTACAATGAGCAGTTCTTC.

In this sample, this clone turned up a few times. The rearrangement uses TRBV30 and TRBJ2-7, with D uncertain. Trimming removed 4 bases at V and 3 bases at J, with 7 bases between. The CDR3 is made up of 11 amino acids. CDR1 and CDR2 from the germline V gene are GTSNPN and SVGIG (reference sequence). CDR3 sequence (DNA): TGTGCCTGGAATTCAGGCTACGAGCAGTACTTC. This sequence encodes CAWNSGYEQYF.

This sequence joins TRBV6-6 and TRBJ2-7, with 9 bases aligning to TRBD1. In germline, CDR1 is MNHNY, CDR2 SVGAGI (reference sequence). The J segment lost 3 bases and the V segment lost 5 bases, leaving 8 bases of the junction unmatched. The CDR3 is 15 residues long. CDR3 in amino acids: CASSRRQGDSYEQYF. DNA of the CDR3: TGTGCCAGCAGTAGAAGACAGGGGGATAGCTACGAGCAGTACTTC.

This chain uses TRBV11-2 with TRBJ2-3; TRBD1 aligns across 9 bases. V was pared by 7 bases and J by 3 bases, with 8 bases of the junction left unmatched. CDR1 SGHAT and CDR2 FQNNGV come from the germline V gene. The length of the CDR3 is 15 residues. CDR3 loop: CASTTWDRETDTQYF. CDR3 nucleotides: TGTGCCAGCACCACGTGGGACAGGGAAACAGATACGCAGTATTTT.

The chain has TRBV2 and TRBJ2-5, with 7 bases lining up with TRBD1. This CDR3 has 13 amino acids. Germline-derived CDR1 and CDR2 are SNHLY and FYNNEI. Losses at the gene ends were 7 bases for V and 2 bases for J; bases not matched to a gene: 4. CDR3 nucleotides: TGTGCCAGCAACTCAGGGGGACAAGAGACCCAGTACTTC. Protein sequence: CASNSGGQETQYF.

The chain employs TRBV11-2 and TRBJ2-5; tentatively, D is TRBD1 (5 bases). With 0 bases removed from V and 4 bases from J, the gap between germline ends came to 18 bases. CDR3 length equals 17 residues. Looked up from germline, CDR1 is SGHAT and CDR2 is FQNNGV. The CDR3 DNA follows: TGTGCCAGCAGCTTAGAACAGGACGCGAAAGGAGCAGAGACCCAGTACTTC. Translated, it gives CASSLEQDAKGAETQYF. The full variable domain, with the rest looked up from reference TRBV11-2 and TRBJ2-5, is EAGVAQSPRYKIIEKRQSVAFWCNPISGHATLYWYQQILGQGPKLLIQFQNNGVVDDSQLPKDRFSAERLKGVDSTLKIQPAKLEDSAVYLCASSLEQDAKGAETQYFGPGTRLLVL.

The V call is TRBV28, the J call TRBJ2-1; 7 bases match TRBD1. V trimming: 5 bases; J trimming: 7 bases; junction bases outside the gene matches: 11. The CDR3 has 15 amino acids. Germline V lookup: CDR1 MDHEN, CDR2 SYDVKM. CDR3 DNA: TGTGCCAGCAGTAGGGACAGCTACCTTTATAATGAGCAGTTCTTC. Its translation is CASSRDSYLYNEQFF.

The J gene is TRBJ1-3, the V gene TRBV7-9; D not resolved. This CDR3 is 15 amino acids long. The ends were cut back, 2 bases at V and 0 bases at J, with 8 bases in the middle. Germline V gene data show CDR1 as SEHNR and CDR2 as FQNEAQ (reference sequence). The CDR3 region is CASSLSSSSGNTIYF. Here the CDR3 DNA reads TGTGCCAGCAGCTTAAGCTCATCCTCTGGAAACACCATATATTTT.

The chain employs TRBV5-5 and TRBJ1-4; D is unclear. Germline-derived CDR1 and CDR2 are SGHKS and YYEKEE (reference sequence). CDR3 length equals 15 residues. V was trimmed by 3 bases and J by 4 bases, leaving 13 bases between them. The CDR3 region has the DNA TGTGCCAGCAGCTCCGAGGGTATTCTTAATGAAAAACTGTTTTTT. It specifies CASSSEGILNEKLFF.

A single count supports this clone. The chain has TRBV19 and TRBJ1-2, with D unclear. V was clipped by 7 bases and J by 8 bases, with 20 bases between them. Germline V gene sequence: CDR1 LNHDA, CDR2 SQIVND (reference sequence). The CDR3 spans 14 residues. The CDR3 spells CASNVKPLEEGYTF. The CDR3 DNA reads as TGTGCCAGTAACGTAAAGCCCCTCGAAGAGGGCTACACCTTC.

The chain has TRBV5-1 and TRBJ2-7, with D possibly being TRBD2 (6 bases). CDR3 size: 13 residues. Germline V gene sequence: CDR1 SGHRS, CDR2 YFSETQ. V dropped 3 bases and J dropped 3 bases, with 10 bases sitting between them. The CDR3 region is CASSSIGGYEQYF. The CDR3 bases are TGCGCCAGCAGCTCCATCGGGGGCTACGAGCAGTACTTC.

The rearrangement joins TRBV10-3 to TRBJ1-2; possible D gene TRBD1, 6 bases. The CDR3 totals 13 residues. Germline V gene sequence: CDR1 ENHRY, CDR2 SYGVKD. With 2 bases removed from V and 2 bases from J, the gap between germline ends came to 6 bases. The CDR3 coding sequence is TGTGCCATCAGTGAGGGACAGAACTATGGCTACACCTTC. It codes for CAISEGQNYGYTF.

The V call is TRBV21-1, the J call TRBJ2-2; the table's D call TRBD1 went unverified against the DNA. TRBV21-1 is labeled a pseudogene. CDR3 length equals 19 residues. In nucleotides, the CDR3 is TGTGCCAGCAGCCCTAACAAGGGTGACAGACCCTCGAACACCGGGGAGCTGTTTTTT. It specifies CASSPNKGDRPSNTGELFF.

The V gene is TRBV20-1, the J gene TRBJ2-7; 8 bases are a match to TRBD2. The CDR3 is 14 residues long. Germline CDR1 is DFQATT and CDR2 is SNEGSKA (reference sequence). Trimming took 3 bases from V and 6 from J; bases not matched to a gene: 10. The CDR3 nucleotides read TGCAGTGCTAGTTCCCAGCGGGAGTCTCGCGAGCAGTACTTC. It encodes CSASSQRESREQYF.

There are a few counts of this clone. The V and J genes are TRBV19 and TRBJ1-5, with TRBD1 matching 7 bases. The CDR3 runs 15 residues. The V gene end was trimmed by 3 bases and the J gene end by 3 bases; junction bases not matched to a gene: 5. The germline V gene encodes CDR1 LNHDA and CDR2 SQIVND (reference sequence). CDR3 sequence (DNA): TGTGCCAGTAGTATCGGGGACAGTAACAATCAGCCCCAGCATTTT. Amino acids: CASSIGDSNNQPQHF.

The genes are TRBV3-1 (or the pseudogene TRBV3-2) and TRBJ2-3; 8 bases are shared with TRBD2. There are 15 residues in the CDR3. Germline loops: CDR1 LGHDT, CDR2 YNNKEL (reference sequence). J lost 2 bases, V lost 4 bases, and 5 bases had no gene match. CDR3 DNA: TGTGCCAGCAGCCTTGCGGGGGGACACACAGATACGCAGTATTTT. This codes for CASSLAGGHTDTQYF.

The rearrangement links TRBV21-1 to TRBJ2-7; TRBD1 was called by the table and not checked on the DNA. TRBV21-1 is described as a pseudogene. This CDR3 has 17 residues. The CDR3 loop reads CASSNLRQGTGSYEQYF. The CDR3 nucleotides are TGTGCCAGCAGCAATTTAAGACAGGGAACGGGCTCCTACGAGCAGTACTTC.

This rearrangement joins TRBV7-2 to TRBJ2-7, with unresolved D. Germline V gene lookup returns CDR1 SGHTA and CDR2 FQGNSA. The CDR3 loop spans 12 amino acids. The V end was cut by 5 bases, the J end by 2 bases, with 7 bases between. CDR3 DNA sequence: TGTGCCAGCAGCCTCGAGCCCTACGAGCAGTACTTC. Protein: CASSLEPYEQYF.

V and J are TRBV18 and TRBJ2-5; 9 positions agree with TRBD1. Looked up from germline, CDR1 is KGHSH and CDR2 is LQKENI. J gave up 5 bases and V 5 bases, and 6 bases lay outside the gene matches. This CDR3 is 14 amino acids long. The CDR3 loop reads CASSAGTGTETQYF. CDR3 nucleotide sequence: TGTGCCAGCTCAGCCGGGACAGGGACGGAGACCCAGTACTTC.

The gene calls are TRBV14 and TRBJ2-2; TRBD2 matches at 10 bases. This CDR3 has 16 residues. Trimming at V came to 2 bases and at J to 5 bases, leaving 5 bases not matched to a gene. CDR1 and CDR2 from the germline V gene are SGHDN and FVKESK. CDR3 loop: CASSQPSGSGTGELFF. In DNA form, the CDR3 reads TGTGCCAGCAGCCAACCTAGCGGGAGCGGTACCGGGGAGCTGTTTTTT.

This clone turned up a few times. The chain recombines TRBV5-6 with TRBJ1-5; weak D call: TRBD1 (6 bases). The CDR3 has 15 amino acids. V was pared by 0 bases and J by 1 base, with 8 bases between. Germline CDR1 SGHDT, CDR2 YYEEEE. CDR3 sequence: CASSLGDRSNQPQHF. CDR3 sequence (DNA): TGTGCCAGCAGCTTGGGAGACAGGAGCAATCAGCCCCAGCATTTT.

The chain recombines TRBV3-1 (or the pseudogene TRBV3-2) with TRBJ2-3; tentative D call: TRBD2 (6 bases). The CDR3 is 16 amino acids. CDR1 is LGHDT and CDR2 is YNNKEL in the germline V gene (reference sequence). Deletions cut 4 bases from V and 4 bases from J, with 18 bases between. The CDR3 protein is CASSPPLASPADTQYF. The CDR3 region has the DNA TGTGCCAGCAGCCCGCCACTAGCCTCCCCGGCAGATACGCAGTATTTT.